Given below is one TCR beta chain in context. This CDR3 comprises 16 residues. Germline V gene lookup returns CDR1 SGHTS and CDR2 YDEGEE. The V end was cut by 8 bases, the J end by 3 bases, with 21 bases between. An equimolar mix of two oligonucleotides served as the beta constant-region primer for TRBC1 and TRBC2. The ligated cDNA underwent four PCR rounds using SP2 and nested alpha and beta constant-region primers. TCRdb fed the UMI-ligation and nested PCR reads into MiXCR, producing one record per CDR3 protein. The sample has 8,800 or so distinct CDR3 sequences, approximately 26% seen once. The data were obtained in a study of naive and memory T cell subsets.

The chain employs TRBV5-8 and TRBJ2-1; perhaps TRBD2 as D (6 bases). Source material: CD8+ TEMRA cells from blood. This sample's subset: effector memory re-expressing CD45RA, CD45RA+ CD27-. The origin of this receptor is a human donor in good health. The CDR3 nucleotides read TGTGCCAGTAGTTACGGGAGTTGGGCTAGCTACAATGAGCAGTTCTTC. It codes for CASSYGSWASYNEQFF. Complete variable domain (other parts from reference TRBV5-8 and TRBJ2-1): EAGVTQSPTHLIKTRGQQATLRCSPISGHTSVYWYQQALGLGLQFLLWYDEGEERNRGNFPPRFSGRQFPNYSSELNVNALELEDSALYLCASSYGSWASYNEQFFGPGTRLTVL.